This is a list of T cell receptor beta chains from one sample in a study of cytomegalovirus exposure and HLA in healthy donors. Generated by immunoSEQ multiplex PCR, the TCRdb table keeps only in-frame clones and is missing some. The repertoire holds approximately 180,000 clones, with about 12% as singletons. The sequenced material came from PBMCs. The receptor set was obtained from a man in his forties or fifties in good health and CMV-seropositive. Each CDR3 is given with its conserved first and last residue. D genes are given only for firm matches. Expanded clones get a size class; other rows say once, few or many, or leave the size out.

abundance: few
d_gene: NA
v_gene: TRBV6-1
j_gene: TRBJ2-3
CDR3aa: CASRTRLTDTQYF
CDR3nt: TGTGCCAGCAGGACTAGACTTACAGATACGCAGTATTTT

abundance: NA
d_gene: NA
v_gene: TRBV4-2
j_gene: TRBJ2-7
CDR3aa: CASSQAGGVGLGNEQYF
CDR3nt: TGTGCCAGCAGCCAAGCTGGAGGAGTAGGCTTGGGAAACGAGCAGTACTTC

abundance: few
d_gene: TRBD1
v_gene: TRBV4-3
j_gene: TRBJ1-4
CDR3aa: CASSHSGQVLNEKLFF
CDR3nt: TGCGCCAGCAGCCACTCGGGACAGGTTCTTAATGAAAAACTGTTTTTT

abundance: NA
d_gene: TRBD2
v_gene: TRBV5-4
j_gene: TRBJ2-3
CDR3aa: CASSLTSEDTQYF
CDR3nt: TGTGCCAGCAGCTTAACTAGCGAAGATACGCAGTATTTT

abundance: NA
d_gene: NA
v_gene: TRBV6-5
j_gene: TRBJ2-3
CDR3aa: CASRGPFTDTQYF
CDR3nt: TGTGCCAGCAGGGGCCCATTCACAGATACGCAGTATTTT

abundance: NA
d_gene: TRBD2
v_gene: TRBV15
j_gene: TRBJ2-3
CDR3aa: CATQRGGTDTQYF
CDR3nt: TGTGCCACCCAGCGGGGGGGCACAGATACGCAGTATTTT

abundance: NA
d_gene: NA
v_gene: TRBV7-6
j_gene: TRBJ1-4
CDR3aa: CASSLLPRDNEKLFF
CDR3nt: TGTGCCAGCAGCTTACTCCCCCGGGATAATGAAAAACTGTTTTTT

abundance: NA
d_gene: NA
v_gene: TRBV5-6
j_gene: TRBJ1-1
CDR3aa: CASSPRGGSTEAFF
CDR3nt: TGTGCCAGCAGCCCCCGGGGGGGGTCCACTGAAGCTTTCTTT

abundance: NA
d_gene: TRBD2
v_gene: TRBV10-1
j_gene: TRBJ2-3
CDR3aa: CASSESKMVGGGHTNTQYF
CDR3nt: TGCGCCAGCAGTGAGTCGAAAATGGTTGGCGGGGGGCACACGAATACGCAGTATTTT

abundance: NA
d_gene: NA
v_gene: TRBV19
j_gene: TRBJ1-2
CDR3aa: CASSIVRGQGSGYTF
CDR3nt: TGTGCCAGTAGTATAGTCCGCGGGCAAGGGTCTGGCTACACCTTC